The 29 T cell receptor beta chains listed next were all sequenced from one sample in a study of response to subunit inactivated influenza vaccine. TCRdb reprocessed the RT-PCR reads with MiXCR, giving one entry per CDR3 protein. The data contain a few hundred thousand distinct CDR3 sequences, over 9% of them singletons. The sample also formed part of further work on T cells expressing NK-cell markers. Per that paper: Scientists made TCR beta cDNA using 5'RACE template switching with UMIs.

The specimen comprised PBMCs from blood, sampled on the day of vaccination. The receptor set was obtained from a man aged 50 or older who received an inactivated influenza vaccine.

The rearrangement links TRBV20-1 to TRBJ1-1; D gene ambiguous. Germline assignment: CDR1 DFQATT and CDR2 SNEGSKA (reference sequence). Trimming shortened V by 0 bases and J by 1 base, and 12 bases separated the two germline ends. CDR3 length equals 15 residues. CDR3 region: CSARDVIRQNTEAFF. The DNA for the CDR3 is TGCAGTGCTAGAGATGTCATTAGACAGAACACTGAAGCTTTCTTT.

This clonotype was seen ten or more times. CDR3 nucleotides: TGTGCCTGGAGTGTAGGAGGATACGAGCAGTACTTC. Amino acid sequence: CAWSVGGYEQYF. The rearrangement uses TRBV30 and TRBJ2-7, with D perhaps TRBD2 (5 bases). Germline CDR1 is GTSNPN and CDR2 is SVGIG (reference sequence). This CDR3 is built from 12 residues. V was clipped by 0 bases and J by 4 bases, with 7 bases between them.

The CDR3 here is CASSPGGLAGVLVEQFF. CDR3 coding DNA: TGTGCCAGCTCACCAGGGGGACTAGCGGGAGTGTTGGTTGAGCAGTTCTTC. The chain has TRBV18 and TRBJ2-1; TRBD2 aligns across 14 bases. Germline V gene lookup returns CDR1 KGHSH and CDR2 LQKENI. The CDR3 is 17 amino acids. V lost 2 bases and J lost 9; bases outside the gene matches: 9. The complete variable domain, with remaining parts taken from reference TRBV18 and TRBJ2-1, reads NAGVMQNPRHLVRRRGQEARLRCSPMKGHSHVYWYRQLPEEGLKFMVYLQKENIIDESGMPKERFSAEFPKEGPSILRIQQVVRGDSAAYFCASSPGGLAGVLVEQFFGPGTRLTVL.

There are many counts of this clonotype. The chain is built from TRBV29-1 and TRBJ2-3, with 9 bases matching TRBD2. This CDR3 spans 16 amino acids. Germline assignment: CDR1 SQVTM and CDR2 ANQGSEA. The J segment lost 1 base and the V segment lost 7 bases, leaving 12 bases of the junction unmatched. The CDR3 nucleotides are TGCAGCGCTAGGGGACTAGCTGATAAAGGCACAGATACGCAGTATTTT. It is translated as CSARGLADKGTDTQYF.

This clonotype was observed a few times. The chain couples TRBV20-1 to TRBJ2-7; 7 bases are a match to TRBD1. V lost 0 bases to trimming and J lost 3 bases; unmatched junction nucleotides: 8. Germline V gives CDR1 DFQATT, CDR2 SNEGSKA (reference sequence). CDR3 size: 15 residues. The CDR3 nucleotides read TGCAGTGCTAGAGATCCCGGGACAGTTTTCTACGAGCAGTACTTC. It specifies CSARDPGTVFYEQYF.

J is TRBJ2-7 and V is TRBV6-5, with TRBD1 as a possible D gene (6 bases). Trimming left V 2 bases short and J 5 bases short, with 13 bases between. This CDR3 region has 14 residues. The germline V gene has CDR1 MNHEY and CDR2 SVGAGI. CDR3 protein: CASSYPPRGHEQYF. As DNA, the CDR3 is TGTGCCAGCAGTTACCCGCCCAGGGGCCACGAGCAGTACTTC.

This clonotype occurred many times. This chain joins TRBV7-8 and TRBJ2-2; D is possibly TRBD1 (6 bases). The CDR3 consists of 18 residues. Per germline, CDR1 SGHVS and CDR2 FQNEAQ. V was clipped by 3 bases and J by 5 bases, with 22 bases between them. The CDR3 nucleotides read TGTGCCAGCAGCTTCATATCGGCCGGGACACGGGCAACCGGGGAGCTGTTTTTT. This gives the protein CASSFISAGTRATGELFF. The full variable domain, with the rest looked up from reference TRBV7-8 and TRBJ2-2, is GAGVSQSPRYKVAKRGQDVALRCDPISGHVSLFWYQQALGQGPEFLTYFQNEAQLDKSGLPSDRFFAERPEGSVSTLKIQRTQQEDSAVYLCASSFISAGTRATGELFFGEGSRLTVL.

In this sample, this clonotype turned up many times. V is TRBV28 and J is TRBJ2-4; the D is unclear. Germline V CDR1 and CDR2: MDHEN, SYDVKM. This CDR3 is 14 amino acids long. V lost 5 bases and J lost 8, with 16 bases in between. CDR3 amino acids: CASSHRRVEDIQYF. Here the CDR3 DNA reads TGTGCCAGCAGTCACCGCCGGGTTGAGGACATTCAGTACTTC.

This clonotype was picked up a small number of times. The chain is built from TRBV20-1 and TRBJ2-1; the match to TRBD2 covers 8 bases. The CDR3 contains 14 residues. J gave up 6 bases and V 1 base, and 5 bases lay outside the gene matches. Germline CDR1 is DFQATT and CDR2 is SNEGSKA (reference sequence). CDR3 DNA sequence: TGCAGTGCTAGAGGCGGGGGGACTCTCAATGAGCAGTTCTTC. This encodes CSARGGGTLNEQFF.

In this sample, this clonotype turned up a few times. The rearrangement links TRBV21-1 to TRBJ2-1; no DNA check was done on the table's D call, TRBD2. TRBV21-1 has pseudogene status. CDR3 length: 20 residues. The CDR3 coding sequence is TGTGCCAGCAGCAAAGCCCGAAAGCGGTGGGAGCGGGGGAACTACAATGAGCAGTTCTTC. Its translation: CASSKARKRWERGNYNEQFF.

This clonotype came up many times. The V gene is TRBV25-1, the J gene TRBJ2-6; D call uncertain. V was pared by 5 bases and J by 0 bases, with 2 bases between. The CDR3 is 13 residues long. CDR1 MGHDK and CDR2 SYGVNS come from the germline V gene. This CDR3 is CASSISGANVLTF. The CDR3 nucleotides read TGTGCCAGCAGTATCTCTGGGGCCAACGTCCTGACTTTC.

This chain links TRBV12-3 or TRBV12-4 with TRBJ2-1; 7 bases fit TRBD1. V trimming: 6 bases; J trimming: 4 bases; junction bases outside the gene matches: 9. This CDR3 spans 15 amino acids. The CDR3 region is CASRSTGPGYNEQFF. The DNA for the CDR3 is TGTGCCAGCAGGTCGACAGGGCCAGGATACAATGAGCAGTTCTTC.

The chain uses TRBV5-1 and TRBJ2-5; D perhaps matches TRBD1 (5 bases). This CDR3 region has 14 residues. CDR1 is SGHRS and CDR2 is YFSETQ in the germline V gene. V dropped 4 bases and J dropped 7 bases, with 17 bases sitting between them. The CDR3 loop is CASSTNSGSRTQYF. The CDR3 DNA reads as TGCGCCAGCAGCACTAACTCAGGGTCTAGGACCCAGTACTTC.

The J gene is TRBJ2-5, the V gene TRBV6-1; 8 bases are a match to TRBD2. The V gene's germline CDR1 is MNHNS and CDR2 SASEGT. Trimming took 5 bases from V and 5 from J; bases not matched to a gene: 10. The CDR3 covers 15 residues. The CDR3 spells CASSTRRAGVETQYF. The CDR3 DNA sequence: TGTGCCAGCAGTACGAGGAGAGCGGGGGTTGAGACCCAGTACTTC.

This clonotype showed up many times. The chain employs TRBV28 and TRBJ1-5; D might be TRBD1 (5 bases). Between the trimmed V and J ends, which lost 8 bases and 4 bases, there was a span of 15 bases. The CDR3 consists of 14 residues. Germline V gene sequence: CDR1 MDHEN, CDR2 SYDVKM. CDR3 coding DNA: TGTGCCAGCTCAAATTGGAGGGGAAATCAGCCCCAGCATTTT. It is translated as CASSNWRGNQPQHF. Complete variable domain (other parts from reference TRBV28 and TRBJ1-5): DVKVTQSSRYLVKRTGEKVFLECVQDMDHENMFWYRQDPGLGLRLIYFSYDVKMKEKGDIPEGYSVSREKKERFSLILESASTNQTSMYLCASSNWRGNQPQHFGDGTRLSIL.

The chain uses TRBV20-1 and TRBJ2-5; the match to TRBD1 covers 8 bases. CDR1 is DFQATT and CDR2 is SNEGSKA in the germline V gene (reference sequence). Trimming took 7 bases from V and 1 from J; bases not matched to a gene: 2. The CDR3 has 12 residues. The CDR3 loop is CSGQGTQETQYF. The CDR3 DNA sequence: TGCAGTGGACAGGGGACCCAAGAGACCCAGTACTTC.

CDR3 protein: CASSQGQGPFDEQFF. CDR3 nucleotides: TGTGCCAGCTCACAGGGACAGGGACCCTTCGATGAGCAGTTCTTC. This chain joins TRBV18 and TRBJ2-1, with TRBD1 matching 9 bases. Germline V gives CDR1 KGHSH, CDR2 LQKENI. This CDR3 has 15 amino acids. V was pared by 4 bases and J by 8 bases, with 9 bases of the junction left unmatched.

The chain has TRBV5-1 and TRBJ2-5; a weak D match, TRBD2 (5 bases). This CDR3 is 16 amino acids long. Per germline, CDR1 SGHRS and CDR2 YFSETQ. V gave up 0 bases and J gave up 2 bases, with 14 bases separating them. This CDR3 is CASSLDPTPGQETQYF. CDR3 sequence (DNA): TGCGCCAGCAGCTTGGACCCGACACCGGGACAAGAGACCCAGTACTTC.

The chain has TRBV18 and TRBJ2-7, with D hard to call. The CDR3 is 10 amino acids. Per the germline V gene, CDR1 is KGHSH and CDR2 is LQKENI. V was trimmed by 3 bases and J by 9 bases, leaving 6 bases between them. CDR3 residues: CASSPRLQYF. Here the CDR3 DNA reads TGTGCCAGCTCACCTCGTCTGCAGTACTTC. The full variable domain, completed using reference TRBV18 and TRBJ2-7, is NAGVMQNPRHLVRRRGQEARLRCSPMKGHSHVYWYRQLPEEGLKFMVYLQKENIIDESGMPKERFSAEFPKEGPSILRIQQVVRGDSAAYFCASSPRLQYFGPGTRLTVT.

This clonotype was detected only a few times. The CDR3 sequence: CATSDSSGTGIINEQFF. CDR3 nucleotide sequence: TGTGCCACCAGTGATTCATCCGGGACAGGGATCATCAATGAGCAGTTCTTC. The chain carries TRBV24-1 and TRBJ2-1; TRBD1 matches at 9 bases. The germline V gene has CDR1 KGHDR and CDR2 SFDVKD. Trimming removed 2 bases from V and 6 bases from J; junction bases left unmatched: 10. This CDR3 has 17 amino acids.

The chain carries TRBV20-1 and TRBJ2-3; D is perhaps TRBD2 (5 bases). This CDR3 has 16 residues. Between the trimmed V and J ends, which lost 0 bases and 2 bases, there was a span of 15 bases. The germline CDR1 and CDR2 sequences are DFQATT and SNEGSKA (reference sequence). This CDR3 is CSARDFPSGYTDTQYF. The CDR3 nucleotides read TGCAGTGCTAGAGATTTCCCAAGCGGATACACAGATACGCAGTATTTT.

This clonotype has at least ten counts. This chain connects TRBV5-4 to TRBJ2-3; no clear D gene. Trimming shortened V by 0 bases and J by 6 bases, and 8 bases separated the two germline ends. This CDR3 is 13 amino acids long. Germline CDR1 reads SGHNT; CDR2 reads YYREEE (reference sequence). The CDR3 DNA reads TGTGCCAGCAGCTTGGATGTTTCCGATACGCAGTATTTT. This translates into CASSLDVSDTQYF.

This clonotype was found a few times. This sequence joins TRBV7-2 and TRBJ2-1; no definite D call. The germline gives CDR1 SGHTA, CDR2 FQGNSA. Trimming cost V 0 bases and J 0 bases, with 12 bases left between them. The CDR3 runs to 17 residues. The CDR3 bases are TGTGCCAGCAGCTTAGCCTCTTCATTAGGCTCCTACAATGAGCAGTTCTTC. Amino acids: CASSLASSLGSYNEQFF. Based on the CDR3 plus reference TRBV7-2 and TRBJ2-1, the full variable domain is GAGVSQSPSNKVTEKGKDVELRCDPISGHTALYWYRQSLGQGLEFLIYFQGNSAPDKSGLPSDRFSAERTGGSVSTLTIQRTQQEDSAVYLCASSLASSLGSYNEQFFGPGTRLTVL.

Ten or more counts support this clonotype. The chain joins TRBV5-6 to TRBJ2-1; D not resolved. Trimming stripped 1 base from V and 0 bases from J, with 11 bases between. CDR1 and CDR2 from the germline V gene are SGHDT and YYEEEE. This CDR3 is built from 16 residues. Here the CDR3 reads CASSLFSASSYNEQFF. The CDR3, as DNA: TGTGCCAGCAGCTTGTTTTCAGCTAGCTCCTACAATGAGCAGTTCTTC.

This clonotype was detected many times. The chain employs TRBV4-1 and TRBJ2-5; D perhaps matches TRBD2 (6 bases). The CDR3 has 16 amino acids. Germline V gene data show CDR1 as MGHRA and CDR2 as YSYEKL. Deletions cut 1 base from V and 2 bases from J, with 14 bases between. The CDR3 is CASSQALAVAQETQYF. In DNA form, the CDR3 reads TGCGCCAGCAGCCAAGCTTTAGCGGTGGCGCAAGAGACCCAGTACTTC.

The V gene is TRBV20-1, the J gene TRBJ2-7; 13 nucleotides agree with TRBD2. Germline V gives CDR1 DFQATT, CDR2 SNEGSKA (reference sequence). The junction had 3 bases not matched to a gene; V was cut back by 6 bases and J by 1 base. The CDR3 length is 14 residues. DNA of the CDR3: TGCAGTGCCTCGGGACTAGCGGGGTCCTACGAGCAGTACTTC. It encodes CSASGLAGSYEQYF.

A few counts support this clonotype. The J gene is TRBJ2-1, the V gene TRBV20-1; D gene ambiguous. The CDR3 has 12 amino acids. The V gene's germline CDR1 is DFQATT and CDR2 SNEGSKA (reference sequence). This CDR3 reads CSRWGSYNEQFF. The CDR3 DNA follows: TGCAGCCGATGGGGATCCTACAATGAGCAGTTCTTC.

This chain connects TRBV5-6 to TRBJ2-1; D gene ambiguous. The CDR3 is 15 residues long. Germline V CDR1 and CDR2: SGHDT, YYEEEE. V lost 4 bases, J lost 5 bases, and 16 bases lay in between. The CDR3 nucleotides read TGTGCCAGCAGCCCCCCCCCGGCGGCCAACAATGAGCAGTTCTTC. Translated, it gives CASSPPPAANNEQFF.

The CDR3 coding sequence is TGTGCCAGCAGCACAAAAGCGGGGGGTTCGGTCGGGGAGCTGTTTTTT. Its protein product is CASSTKAGGSVGELFF. The chain joins TRBV5-4 to TRBJ2-2, with TRBD2 matching 9 bases. CDR3 size: 16 residues. Germline assignment: CDR1 SGHNT and CDR2 YYREEE (reference sequence). Germline trimming cut 4 bases from V and 7 bases from J; bases unmatched to any gene: 11.